This TCR beta chain stems from a study of graft-versus-host responses after intestinal transplantation. On the study more broadly: Grafts were multivisceral, liver-intestinal, or isolated intestinal. Tacrolimus and steroids were given for about 3 years to all recipients after anti-thymocyte globulin induction.

This table comes from immunoSEQ multiplex PCR, and its TCRdb copy is limited to in-frame clones, with some not included. The sample includes roughly 40,000 clones, 90% to 95% of them seen just once. General study findings and limits: Peak circulating GvH clone levels tracked with early post-transplant HvG declines. Those patients showing graft-donor T cell macrochimerism displayed high graft-versus-host to host-versus-graft clonal ratios in allografts.

The CDR3 length is 11 residues. V was shortened by 8 bases and J by 3 bases, with 8 bases between the two germline ends. CDR1 and CDR2 from the germline V gene are MDHEN and SYDVKM. This clone was counted only a few times. The antigen is unknown. The V and J genes are TRBV28 and TRBJ2-7; D unclear. This TCR was recovered from a human patient who received an intestinal transplant, so some T cells may come from the graft donor. The source material was PBMCs, sampled 524 days after transplant. In nucleotides, the CDR3 is TGTGCCAGCGAAACGGACTACGAGCAGTACTTC. Translated, it gives CASETDYEQYF.